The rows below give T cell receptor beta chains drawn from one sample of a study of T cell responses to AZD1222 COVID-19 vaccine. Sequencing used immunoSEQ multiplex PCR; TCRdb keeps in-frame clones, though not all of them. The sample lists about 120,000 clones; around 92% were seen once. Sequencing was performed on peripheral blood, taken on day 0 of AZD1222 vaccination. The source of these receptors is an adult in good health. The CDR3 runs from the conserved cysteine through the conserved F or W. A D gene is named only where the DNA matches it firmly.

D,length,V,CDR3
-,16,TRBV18,CASSTTATGPETEAFF
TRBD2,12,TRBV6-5,CASRDYPNEQYF
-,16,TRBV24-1,CATSDLPETSGNTIYF
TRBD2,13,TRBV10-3,CAIKGTTQGNQYF
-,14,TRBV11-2,CASSLVGSGNEAFF
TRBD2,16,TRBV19,CASSWRASGGRGEQFF
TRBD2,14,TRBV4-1,CASRPGLAPDTQYF
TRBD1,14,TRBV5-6,CASSSRGPPYEQYF
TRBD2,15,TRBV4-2,CASSPSASGSYEQYF
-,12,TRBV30,CAWTDGNYGYTF
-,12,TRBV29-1,CSARDNKETQYF
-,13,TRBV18,CASSPAQQETQYF
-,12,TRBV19,CASRGGSYEQYF
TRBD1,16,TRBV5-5,CASSSYGTGYNSPLHF
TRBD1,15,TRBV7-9,CASSFLGQGVPELFF
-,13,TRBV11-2,CASSHGPVTEAFF
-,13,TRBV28,CASSFNSWGEQFF
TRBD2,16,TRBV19,CASSLAMGLAGVEQYF
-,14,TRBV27,CASSLTTASYEQYF
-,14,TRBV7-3,CASSPGTVTGELFF
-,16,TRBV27,CASSFSSVGGGTEAFF
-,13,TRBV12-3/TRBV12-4,CASSGQGHTEAFF
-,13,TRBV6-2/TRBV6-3,CASSQDRNYGYTF
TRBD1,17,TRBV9,CASSVDSWTGPYNEQFF
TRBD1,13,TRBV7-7,CASSRDSYNEQFF
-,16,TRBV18,CASSPRGGAGVTEAFF
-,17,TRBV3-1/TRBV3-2,CASSRRRLVATNEKLFF
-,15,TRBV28,CASSPLGTVTYEQYF
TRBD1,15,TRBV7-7,CASSPGTGGVKTQYF
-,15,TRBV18,CASSPRDTSNYGYTF
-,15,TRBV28,CASSLTLRIGGEQFF
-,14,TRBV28,CASITGYGTDTQYF
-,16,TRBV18,CASSPRSGFTNYGYTF